This entry is about one T cell receptor beta chain. Its antigen is unidentified. This record comes from a study of T cell responses to AZD1222 COVID-19 vaccine. Using immunoSEQ multiplex PCR, the repertoire was profiled, and TCRdb retains in-frame clones only, with some absent. Of about 140,000 clones in the sample, approximately 90% were seen once. Study outcomes and limitations: Donors, mostly white British, included more females; clonal diversity was possibly underestimated. In all cases, repertoires were sampled only after the peak T cell response. Once two AZD1222 doses were given, Spike-specific TCR breadth and depth went up.

The sequence was collected from an adult who received the AZD1222 COVID-19 vaccine. This sample comprised peripheral blood, obtained 28 days after the second AZD1222 dose.

CDR3 in DNA: TGTGCCAGCAGCTCCGGGACTAGCGGGAGGTCTACCGGGGAGCTGTTTTTT. This sequence encodes CASSSGTSGRSTGELFF. The gene calls are TRBV5-4 and TRBJ2-2; 15 nucleotides match TRBD2. CDR1 SGHNT and CDR2 YYREEE come from the germline V gene (reference sequence). V shed 3 bases, J shed 5 bases, and the junction held 5 bases outside the gene matches. The CDR3 is 17 amino acids.